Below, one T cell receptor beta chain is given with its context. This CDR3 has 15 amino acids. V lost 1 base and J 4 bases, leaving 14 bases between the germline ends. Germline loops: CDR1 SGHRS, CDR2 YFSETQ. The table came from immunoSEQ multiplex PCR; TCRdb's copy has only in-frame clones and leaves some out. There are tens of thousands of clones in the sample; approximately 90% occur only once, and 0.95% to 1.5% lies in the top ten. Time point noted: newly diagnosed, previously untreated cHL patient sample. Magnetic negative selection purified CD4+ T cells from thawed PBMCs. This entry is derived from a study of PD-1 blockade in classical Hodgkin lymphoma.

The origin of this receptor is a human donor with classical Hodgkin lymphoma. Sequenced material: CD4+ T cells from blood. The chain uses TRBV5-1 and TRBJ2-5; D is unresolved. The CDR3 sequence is CASSLIPGYGETQYF. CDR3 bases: TGCGCCAGCAGCTTGATTCCCGGCTATGGAGAGACCCAGTACTTC. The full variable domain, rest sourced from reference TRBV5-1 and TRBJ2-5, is KAGVTQTPRYLIKTRGQQVTLSCSPISGHRSVSWYQQTPGQGLQFLFEYFSETQRNKGNFPGRFSGRQFSNSRSEMNVSTLELGDSALYLCASSLIPGYGETQYFGPGTRLLVL.